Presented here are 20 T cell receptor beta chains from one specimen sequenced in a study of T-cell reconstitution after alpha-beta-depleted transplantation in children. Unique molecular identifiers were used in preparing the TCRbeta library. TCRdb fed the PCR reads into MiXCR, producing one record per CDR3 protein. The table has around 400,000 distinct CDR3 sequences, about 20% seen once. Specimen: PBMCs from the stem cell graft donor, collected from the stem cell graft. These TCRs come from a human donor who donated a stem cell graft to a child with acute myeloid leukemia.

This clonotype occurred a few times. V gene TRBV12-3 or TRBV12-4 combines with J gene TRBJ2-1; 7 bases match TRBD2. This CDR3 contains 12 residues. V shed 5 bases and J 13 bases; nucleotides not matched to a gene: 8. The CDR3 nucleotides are TGTGCCAGCAGTCCCCGGGACTACGTTCAGTTCTTC. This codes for CASSPRDYVQFF.

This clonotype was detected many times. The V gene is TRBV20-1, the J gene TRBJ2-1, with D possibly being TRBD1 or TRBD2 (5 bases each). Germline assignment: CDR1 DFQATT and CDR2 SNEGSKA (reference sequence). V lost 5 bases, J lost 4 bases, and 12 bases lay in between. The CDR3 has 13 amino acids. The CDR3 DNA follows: TGCAGTGCTGCTGGGACCACTTACAATGAGCAGTTCTTC. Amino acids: CSAAGTTYNEQFF.

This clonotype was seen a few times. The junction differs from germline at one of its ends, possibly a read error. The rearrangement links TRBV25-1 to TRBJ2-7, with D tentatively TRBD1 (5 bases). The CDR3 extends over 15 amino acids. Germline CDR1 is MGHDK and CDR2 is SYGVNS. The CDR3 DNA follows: TGTGCCAGCAGTGCTACAGGCCAACTCTCCTACGGGCAGTACTTC. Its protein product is CASSATGQLSYGQYF.

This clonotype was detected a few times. In nucleotides, the CDR3 is TGTGCCAGCAGCAGCCTGAGGGCTAGCGGCTCCTACGAGCAGTACTTC. Protein product: CASSSLRASGSYEQYF. This chain connects TRBV6-1 to TRBJ2-7; 7 bases are a match to TRBD2. Germline V gene sequence: CDR1 MNHNS, CDR2 SASEGT. The junction had 11 bases not matched to a gene; V was cut back by 6 bases and J by 0 bases. The CDR3 extends over 16 amino acids.

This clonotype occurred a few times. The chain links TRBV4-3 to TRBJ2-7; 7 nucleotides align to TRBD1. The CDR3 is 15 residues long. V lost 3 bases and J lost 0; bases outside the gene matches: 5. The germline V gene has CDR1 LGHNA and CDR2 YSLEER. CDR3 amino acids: CASSHSDRDSYEQYF. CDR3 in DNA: TGCGCCAGCAGCCACAGCGACAGGGACTCCTACGAGCAGTACTTC.

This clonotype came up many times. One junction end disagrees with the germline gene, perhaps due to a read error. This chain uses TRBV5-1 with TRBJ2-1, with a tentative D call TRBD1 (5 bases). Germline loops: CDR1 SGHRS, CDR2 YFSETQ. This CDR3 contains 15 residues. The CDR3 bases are TGTGCCAGCAGCTTAGGTCAGGGATCCTACAATGAGCAGTTCTTC. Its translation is CASSLGQGSYNEQFF.

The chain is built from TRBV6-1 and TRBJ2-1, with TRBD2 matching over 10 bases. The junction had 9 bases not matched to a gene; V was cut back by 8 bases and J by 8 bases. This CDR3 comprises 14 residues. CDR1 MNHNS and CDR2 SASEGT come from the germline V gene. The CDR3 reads CASSGTSEVDEQFF. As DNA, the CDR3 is TGTGCCAGCTCTGGGACTAGCGAGGTCGATGAGCAGTTCTTC.

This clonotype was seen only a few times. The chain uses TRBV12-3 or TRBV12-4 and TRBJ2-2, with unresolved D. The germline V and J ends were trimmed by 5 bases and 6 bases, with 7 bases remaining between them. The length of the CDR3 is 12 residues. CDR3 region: CASSDGPGELFF. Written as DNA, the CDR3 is TGTGCCAGCAGTGACGGGCCCGGGGAGCTGTTTTTT.

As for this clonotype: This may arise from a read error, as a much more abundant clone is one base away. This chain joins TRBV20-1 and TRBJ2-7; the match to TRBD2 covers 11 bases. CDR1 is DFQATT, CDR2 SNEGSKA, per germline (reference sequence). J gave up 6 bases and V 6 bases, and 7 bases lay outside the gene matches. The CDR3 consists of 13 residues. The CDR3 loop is CSAIAGGPCEQYF. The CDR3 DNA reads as TGCAGTGCCATAGCGGGAGGGCCTTGCGAGCAGTACTTC.

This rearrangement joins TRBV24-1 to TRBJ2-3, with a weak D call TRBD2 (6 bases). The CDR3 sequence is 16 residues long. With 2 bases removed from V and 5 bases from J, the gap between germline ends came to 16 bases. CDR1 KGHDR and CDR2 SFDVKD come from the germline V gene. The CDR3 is CATSDSGREAKDTQYF. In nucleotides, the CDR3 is TGTGCCACCAGTGATTCCGGCAGGGAGGCCAAAGATACGCAGTATTTT.

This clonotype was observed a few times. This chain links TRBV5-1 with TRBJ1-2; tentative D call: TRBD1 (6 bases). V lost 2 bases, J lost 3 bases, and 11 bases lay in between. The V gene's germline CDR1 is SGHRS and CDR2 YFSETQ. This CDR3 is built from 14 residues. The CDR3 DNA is TGCGCCAGCAGCTTAAACAGGGCTGACTATGGCTACACCTTC. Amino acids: CASSLNRADYGYTF.

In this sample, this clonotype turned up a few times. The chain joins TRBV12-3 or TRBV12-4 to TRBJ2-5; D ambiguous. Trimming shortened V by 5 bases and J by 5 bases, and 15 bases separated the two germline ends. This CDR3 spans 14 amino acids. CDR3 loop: CASSLQAVWETQYF. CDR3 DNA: TGTGCCAGCAGTCTCCAGGCGGTTTGGGAGACCCAGTACTTC.

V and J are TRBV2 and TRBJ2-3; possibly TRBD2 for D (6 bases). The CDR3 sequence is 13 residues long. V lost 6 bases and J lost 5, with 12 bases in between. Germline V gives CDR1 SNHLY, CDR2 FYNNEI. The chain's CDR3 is CASRLEGVDTQYF. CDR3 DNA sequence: TGTGCCAGCAGATTGGAGGGAGTAGATACGCAGTATTTT.

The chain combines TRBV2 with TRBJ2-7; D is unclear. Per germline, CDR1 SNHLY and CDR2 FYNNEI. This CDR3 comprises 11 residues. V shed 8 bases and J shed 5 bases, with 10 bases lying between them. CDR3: CASYYGDEQYF. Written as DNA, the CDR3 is TGTGCCAGCTACTATGGCGACGAGCAGTACTTC.

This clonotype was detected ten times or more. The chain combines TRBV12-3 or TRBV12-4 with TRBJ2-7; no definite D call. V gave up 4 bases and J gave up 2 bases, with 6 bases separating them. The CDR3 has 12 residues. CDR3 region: CASSYPAYEQYF. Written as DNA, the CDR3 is TGTGCCAGCAGTTACCCTGCCTACGAGCAGTACTTC.

This CDR3 reads CSVVGPTSSGANVLTF. CDR3 in DNA: TGCAGCGTTGTTGGGCCGACGAGCTCTGGGGCCAACGTCCTGACTTTC. V and J are TRBV29-1 and TRBJ2-6; no definite D call. V was clipped by 4 bases and J by 0 bases, with 13 bases between them. Per germline, CDR1 SQVTM and CDR2 ANQGSEA. The CDR3 extends over 16 amino acids. The full variable domain, its missing parts supplied by reference TRBV29-1 and TRBJ2-6, is SAVISQKPSRDICQRGTSLTIQCQVDSQVTMMFWYRQQPGQSLTLIATANQGSEATYESGFVIDKFPISRPNLTFSTLTVSNMSPEDSSIYLCSVVGPTSSGANVLTFGAGSRLTVL.

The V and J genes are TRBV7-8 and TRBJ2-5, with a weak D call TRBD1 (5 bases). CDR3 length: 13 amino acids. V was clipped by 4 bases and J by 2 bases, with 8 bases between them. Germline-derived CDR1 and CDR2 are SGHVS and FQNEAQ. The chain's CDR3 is CASSYRLQETQYF. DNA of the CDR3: TGTGCCAGCAGCTACAGGTTACAAGAGACCCAGTACTTC.

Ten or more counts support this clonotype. The CDR3 DNA reads as TGCAGCGCCTCCTGGGGCAGGGGTCCTTCCTACGAGCAGTACTTC. Translation: CSASWGRGPSYEQYF. The chain carries TRBV29-1 and TRBJ2-7, with a weak D call TRBD1 (6 bases). Germline assignment: CDR1 SQVTM and CDR2 ANQGSEA. Trimming left V 7 bases short and J 1 base short, with 20 bases between. This CDR3 region has 15 residues.

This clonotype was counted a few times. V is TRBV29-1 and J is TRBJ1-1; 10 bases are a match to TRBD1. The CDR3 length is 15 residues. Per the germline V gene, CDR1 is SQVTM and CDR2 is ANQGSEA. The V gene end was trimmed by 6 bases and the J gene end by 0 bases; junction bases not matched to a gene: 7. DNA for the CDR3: TGCAGCGTCGCCGGGACAGGGGCGATGAACACTGAAGCTTTCTTT. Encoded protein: CSVAGTGAMNTEAFF.

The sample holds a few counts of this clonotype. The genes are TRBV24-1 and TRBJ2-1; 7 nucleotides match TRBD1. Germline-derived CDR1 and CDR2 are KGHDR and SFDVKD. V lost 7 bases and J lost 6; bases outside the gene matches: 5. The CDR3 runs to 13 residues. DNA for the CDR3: TGTGCCACCAGGGAAACAGGGGCCAATGAGCAGTTCTTC. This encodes CATRETGANEQFF.